This record concerns one T cell receptor beta chain sequence. Its antigen target is currently unknown. No much larger clonotype is one base removed from it; base qualities were not supplied. TCR CDR3 regions were amplified from genomic DNA by multiplex PCR using the deep immunoSEQ assay. Extracted genomic DNA from each cell subset was distributed evenly across all wells of several immunoSEQ 96-well plates, and each plate was treated as a replicate. For sorted subsets, approximately 200 ng of genomic DNA, equivalent to roughly 30,000 T cell genomes, went into each replicate PCR. Purified libraries were measured with a Qubit 3.0 fluorometer, size-checked on a Bioanalyzer 2100, and measured again with the KAPA Library Quantification kit. Every immunoSEQ 96-well plate was sequenced on a dedicated single-read 150-cycle Illumina NextSeq 550 flow cell. The authors' analysis ran thus. Because the immunoSEQ output included only junctional sequences and no quality scores, the filtering could not be the same as the filtering used for full-length reads. To assign V/J genes and CDR3, sequences were annotated against IMGT germline references using PyIR, a Python wrapper for IgBLAST v1.9. Reads were removed for weak V/J assignments (E-value above 1e-6), missing CDR3, stop codons, out-of-frame junctions, or ambiguous translated residues. V3J clonotypes were defined as sequences sharing an identical inferred V gene, J gene, and CDR3 amino acid sequence. Percentage overlap between repertoires was computed as shared unique clonotypes divided by the size of the smaller repertoire. Richness of each repertoire was evaluated using RTK rarefaction, the Chao1 estimator, and Recon v2.1 estimates of unobserved clonotypes. Generation probabilities for all TCRbeta clonotypes obtained by the gDNA method from a handful of donors were computed using OLGA. Here the immuneACCESS table is served through TCRdb, limited to in-frame sequences with V and J called. Missing clones are a known gap in these copies; in checked studies unresolved V genes cover under half, and the rest lacks a known reason. V, J and clone size are taken as reported in that table, and D and trimming were inferred from the DNA itself. Within this sample are some 800,000 clones, with 80% to 95% of them counted one time only. Jointly, the top ten make up approximately 25% of the sample.

The sample belongs to a study of shared clonotypes between healthy human individuals (TCRdb year 2020). With regard to the full study: A couple of women and a few men aged 18 to 49 years were included in the cohort. For each donor, CD4 naive and CD4 memory were each run on three plates, CD8 naive on two plates, and CD8 memory on one plate. The study deeply sequenced blood TCR repertoires of about five healthy adults to estimate repertoire size and the extent of clonotype sharing between individuals. Different laboratories and diverse techniques were used to prepare libraries and sequence TCR repertoires, to increase sequencing depth and limit assay-specific biases. Each donor's leukapheresis produced roughly between roughly 0.9 and 8.9 billion PBMCs.

CD8 naive samples consisted of CD45RO-negative cells that were positively selected for CCR7, yielding a CD45RA+CCR7+ population without TemRA cells. Healthy HIV-negative adults with no recently reported acute infections or vaccinations were included as donors. All donors were Caucasian adults living in Nashville, Tennessee, USA. Blood was obtained by leukapheresis, after which PBMCs were separated by Ficoll-Histopaque density gradient centrifugation and cryopreserved in liquid nitrogen vapor phase. Analytical flow cytometry was used to check the purity and quantity of every magnetically sorted T cell population. From each sorted fraction, genomic DNA was isolated and quantified by UV absorbance on a Nanodrop 2000c. What the research found in general, with its limitations: Compared with non-shared clonotypes, clonotypes shared by all four sorted-subset donors had higher generation probabilities. Pairwise subsampling led to the expectation that sequencing depth would affect the degree of clonotype sharing among donors. Around 5% of naive CD4, 3.5% of naive CD8, 2.3% of memory CD4, and 0.4% of memory CD8 clonotypes were shared across several donors. Larger estimated clonotype richness was generally found for naive subsets than for memory subsets. Sampling was limited to blood, and TCR repertoires in tissue likely differ from TCR repertoires in blood. Rarefaction of sorted-subset datasets indicated incomplete sequencing despite the large sequencing depth. The genetic and exposure-history diversity represented was limited by the small number of donors.

Material for sequencing was naive CD8+ T cells sorted from blood. Read against the paper, the sample's cell subset or site label means: CD45RA+CCR7+. This sequence was found in a man aged 30 to 39 in good health.

The base sequence is TGCAGCGTTGAATCAGGGGTTCGTGGAAACACCATATATTTT. This yields the protein CSVESGVRGNTIYF. The rearrangement joined TRBV29-1 to TRBJ1-3; a tentative D match to TRBD1 spans 6 bases. Including cysteine and phenylalanine, the CDR3 has 14 amino acids. The read is trimmed to its CDR3 DNA, 42 bases read in frame from base 1. Trimming removed 2 bases from V and 3 bases from J, leaving 11 bases between the germline ends. CDR1 and CDR2 are read off the germline V gene as SQVTM and ANQGSEA.